This T cell receptor (beta chain) was recorded in a study of regulatory T cells in long-lasting Graves disease. Whole-study context: Graves' patients, diagnosed recently, had received antithyroid drugs under 3 months. Notes on the study in general: TRBV28, TRBJ1-2 and TRBJ2-5 emerged as the favored segments in persistent disease.

This clonotype was seen many times. Its antigen is unidentified. Germline values: CDR1 GTSNPN, CDR2 SVGIG (reference sequence). This CDR3 spans 14 amino acids. Germline trimming cut 2 bases from V and 7 bases from J; bases unmatched to any gene: 10. The TCR beta library used iRepertoire HTBI primers with Arm-PCR amplification of CDR3. TCRdb analysed the multiplex PCR reads with MiXCR anew, one entry per CDR3 protein. The table lists some 490,000 distinct CDR3 sequences, 12% of them singletons. Time point specified: newly diagnosed GD, antithyroid drugs for less than 3 months. The TCR library was made from RNA that had been extracted from PBMCs in TRIzol. These data also formed part of another study, on T cells in Graves' hyperthyroidism and ophthalmopathy.

The chain recombines TRBV30 with TRBJ1-2; 7 positions match TRBD1. The sequence was obtained from a woman under 40 with Graves disease. The specimen comprised peripheral blood mononuclear cells (PBMCs), sampled at new diagnosis, from a patient treated with antithyroid drugs. DNA for the CDR3: TGTGCCTGGAGTCGGGACAGACGCCTCGGTGGCTACACCTTC. This sequence encodes CAWSRDRRLGGYTF.